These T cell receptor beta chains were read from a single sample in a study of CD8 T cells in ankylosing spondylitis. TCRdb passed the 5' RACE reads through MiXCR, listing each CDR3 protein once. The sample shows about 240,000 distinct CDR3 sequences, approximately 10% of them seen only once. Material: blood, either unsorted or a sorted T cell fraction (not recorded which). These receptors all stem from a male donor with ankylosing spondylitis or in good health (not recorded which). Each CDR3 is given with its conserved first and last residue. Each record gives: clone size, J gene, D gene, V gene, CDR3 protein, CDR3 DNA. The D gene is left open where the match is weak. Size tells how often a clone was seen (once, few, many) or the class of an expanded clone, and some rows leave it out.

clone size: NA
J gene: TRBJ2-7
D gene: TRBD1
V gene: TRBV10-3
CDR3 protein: CAISDSAGTGLSEQYF
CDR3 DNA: TGTGCCATCAGTGACTCGGCCGGGACAGGGCTCTCCGAGCAGTACTTC

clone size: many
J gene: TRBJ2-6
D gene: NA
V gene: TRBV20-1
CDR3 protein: CSARGAHISGANVLTF
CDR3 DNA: TGCAGTGCTAGAGGGGCTCATATCTCTGGGGCCAACGTCCTGACTTTC

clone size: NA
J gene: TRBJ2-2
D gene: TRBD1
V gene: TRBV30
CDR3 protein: CAWSRQGRDTGELFF
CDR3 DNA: TGTGCCTGGAGTCGACAGGGGCGAGACACCGGGGAGCTGTTTTTT

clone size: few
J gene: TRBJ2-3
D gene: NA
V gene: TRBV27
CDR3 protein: CASSLSVTDTQYF
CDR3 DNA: TGTGCCAGCAGTTTATCGGTAACAGATACGCAGTATTTT

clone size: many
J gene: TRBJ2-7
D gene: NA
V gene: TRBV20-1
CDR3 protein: CSFSGKNEQYF
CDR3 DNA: TGCAGCTTCTCAGGGAAAAACGAGCAGTACTTC

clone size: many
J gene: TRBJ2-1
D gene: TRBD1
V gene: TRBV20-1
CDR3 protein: CSARVRTGHYNEQFF
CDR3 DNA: TGCAGTGCTAGAGTCCGGACAGGGCACTACAATGAGCAGTTCTTC

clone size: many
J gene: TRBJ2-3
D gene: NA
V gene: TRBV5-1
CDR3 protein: CASSRDHPDTQYF
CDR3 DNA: TGCGCCAGCAGTCGGGACCACCCAGATACGCAGTATTTT

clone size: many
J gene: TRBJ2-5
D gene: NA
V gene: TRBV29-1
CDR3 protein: CSVVQQKETQYF
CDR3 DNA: TGCAGCGTTGTTCAACAGAAAGAGACCCAGTACTTC

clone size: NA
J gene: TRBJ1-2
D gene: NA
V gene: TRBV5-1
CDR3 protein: CASSLLGADGYTF
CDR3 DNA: TGCGCCAGCAGCTTGTTGGGGGCAGATGGCTACACCTTC

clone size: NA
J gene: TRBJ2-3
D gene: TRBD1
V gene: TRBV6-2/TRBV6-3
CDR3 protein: CASSYSRTGGTDTQYF
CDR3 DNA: TGTGCCAGCAGTTACTCCCGGACAGGGGGCACAGATACGCAGTATTTT

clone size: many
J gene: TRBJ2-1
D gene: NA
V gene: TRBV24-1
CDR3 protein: CATSDGGSYNEQFF
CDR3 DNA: TGTGCCACCAGTGATGGGGGCTCCTACAATGAGCAGTTCTTC

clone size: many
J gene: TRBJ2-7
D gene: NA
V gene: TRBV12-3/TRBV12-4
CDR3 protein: CASSLRQGLLGEQYF
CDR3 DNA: TGTGCCAGCAGTTTACGTCAGGGTCTCCTCGGCGAGCAGTACTTC

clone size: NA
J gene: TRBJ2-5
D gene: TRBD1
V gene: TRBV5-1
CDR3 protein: CASSRDRPWGETQYF
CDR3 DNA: TGCGCCAGCAGCCGGGACAGGCCGTGGGGAGAGACCCAGTACTTC

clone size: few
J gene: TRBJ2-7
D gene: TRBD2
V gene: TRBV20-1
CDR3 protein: CSARARIGAGDYISYEQYF
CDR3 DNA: TGCAGTGCTAGAGCCCGGATTGGAGCGGGGGACTACATCTCCTACGAGCAGTACTTC

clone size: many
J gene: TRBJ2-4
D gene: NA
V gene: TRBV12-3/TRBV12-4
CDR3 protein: CASTKTGAKNIQYF
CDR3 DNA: TGTGCCAGCACCAAGACTGGCGCCAAAAACATTCAGTACTTC

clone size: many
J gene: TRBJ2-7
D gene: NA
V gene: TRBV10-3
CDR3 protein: CAAGPRGLLTYEQYF
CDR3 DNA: TGTGCCGCCGGGCCGCGGGGACTCCTAACCTACGAGCAGTACTTC

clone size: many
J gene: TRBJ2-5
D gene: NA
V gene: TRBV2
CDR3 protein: CASRRIQETQYF
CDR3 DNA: TGTGCCAGCAGGCGGATACAAGAGACCCAGTACTTC

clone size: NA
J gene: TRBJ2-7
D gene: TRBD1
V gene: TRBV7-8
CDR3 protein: CASKNRDRAHEQYF
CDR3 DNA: TGTGCCAGCAAAAATCGGGACAGGGCCCACGAGCAGTACTTC

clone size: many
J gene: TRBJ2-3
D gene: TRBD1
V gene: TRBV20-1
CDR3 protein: CSARVTGVVDTQYF
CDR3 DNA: TGCAGTGCTAGAGTAACAGGGGTCGTAGATACGCAGTATTTT

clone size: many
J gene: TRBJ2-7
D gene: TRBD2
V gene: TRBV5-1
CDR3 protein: CASSSRRASGRSDEQYF
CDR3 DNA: TGCGCCAGCAGCTCCAGGAGGGCTAGCGGGAGATCCGACGAGCAGTACTTC

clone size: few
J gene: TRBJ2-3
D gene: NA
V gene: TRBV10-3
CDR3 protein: CAISESLNTDTQYF
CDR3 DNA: TGTGCCATCAGTGAGTCGTTAAACACAGATACGCAGTATTTT

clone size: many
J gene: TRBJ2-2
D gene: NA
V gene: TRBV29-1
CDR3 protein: CSVAPQNTGELFF
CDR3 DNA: TGCAGCGTGGCACCTCAAAACACCGGGGAGCTGTTTTTT

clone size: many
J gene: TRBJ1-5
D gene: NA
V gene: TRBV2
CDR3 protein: CASSDVEGVQPQHF
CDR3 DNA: TGTGCCAGCAGTGACGTGGAGGGAGTGCAGCCCCAGCATTTT

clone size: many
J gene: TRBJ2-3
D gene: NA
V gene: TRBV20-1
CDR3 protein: CSAEQGMTQYF
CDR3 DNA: TGCAGTGCGGAACAGGGCATGACGCAGTATTTT

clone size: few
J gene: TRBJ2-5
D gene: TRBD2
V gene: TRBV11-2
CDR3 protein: CASSLGTKETQYF
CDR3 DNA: TGTGCCAGCAGCCTAGGGACTAAAGAGACCCAGTACTTC

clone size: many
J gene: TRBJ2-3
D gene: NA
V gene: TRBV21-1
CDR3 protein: CASSKVGQGGTDTQYF
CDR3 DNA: TGTGCCAGCAGCAAAGTGGGACAGGGTGGCACAGATACGCAGTATTTT

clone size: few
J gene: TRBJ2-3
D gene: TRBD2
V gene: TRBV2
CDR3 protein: CASSDTSGSTDTQYF
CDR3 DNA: TGTGCCAGCAGTGATACTAGCGGGAGCACAGATACGCAGTATTTT

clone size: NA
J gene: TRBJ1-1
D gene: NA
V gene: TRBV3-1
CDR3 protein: CASSQDLIGLNTEAFF
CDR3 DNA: TGTGCCAGCAGCCAAGATCTTATAGGACTGAACACTGAAGCTTTCTTT

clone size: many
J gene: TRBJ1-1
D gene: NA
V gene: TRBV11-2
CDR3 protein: CASSPVNTEAFF
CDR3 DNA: TGTGCCAGCAGCCCAGTGAACACTGAAGCTTTCTTT

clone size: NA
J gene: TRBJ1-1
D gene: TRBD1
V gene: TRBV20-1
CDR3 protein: CRIGTGERSGAFF
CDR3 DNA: TGCAGAATCGGGACAGGGGAGAGAAGCGGAGCTTTCTTT

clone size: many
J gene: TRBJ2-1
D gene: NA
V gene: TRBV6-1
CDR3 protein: CASRRVGSYNEQFF
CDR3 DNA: TGTGCCAGCAGGAGAGTGGGATCCTACAATGAGCAGTTCTTC

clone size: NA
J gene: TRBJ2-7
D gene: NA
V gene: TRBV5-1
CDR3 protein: CASSLSSGYSYEQYF
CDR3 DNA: TGCGCCAGCAGCTTATCGAGCGGGTACTCCTACGAGCAGTACTTC

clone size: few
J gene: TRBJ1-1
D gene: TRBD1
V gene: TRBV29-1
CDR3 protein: CSVEDETGIGEAFF
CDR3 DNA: TGCAGCGTTGAAGATGAGACAGGGATCGGTGAAGCTTTCTTT

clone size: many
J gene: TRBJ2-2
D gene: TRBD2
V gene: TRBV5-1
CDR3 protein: CASSSGENTGELFF
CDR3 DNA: TGCGCCAGCAGTAGCGGGGAGAACACCGGGGAGCTGTTTTTT

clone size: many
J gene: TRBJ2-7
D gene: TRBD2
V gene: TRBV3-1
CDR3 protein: CASSHSRTSGGGNEQYF
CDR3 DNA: TGTGCCAGCAGCCACTCACGGACTAGCGGGGGCGGCAACGAGCAGTACTTC

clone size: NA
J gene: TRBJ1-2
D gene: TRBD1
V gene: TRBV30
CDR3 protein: CASMTGTGEGYTF
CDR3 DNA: TGTGCCTCCATGACCGGGACAGGGGAGGGCTACACCTTC

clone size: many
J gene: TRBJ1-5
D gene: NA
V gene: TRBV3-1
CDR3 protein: CASSQVEGQPQHF
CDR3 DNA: TGTGCCAGCAGCCAAGTTGAGGGCCAGCCCCAGCATTTT

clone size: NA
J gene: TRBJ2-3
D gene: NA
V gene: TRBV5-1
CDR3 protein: CATSLGYSASTDTQYF
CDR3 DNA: TGCGCCACCAGCTTGGGATACAGCGCCTCCACAGATACGCAGTATTTT

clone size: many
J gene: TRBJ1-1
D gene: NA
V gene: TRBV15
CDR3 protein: CATSRDRGDAFF
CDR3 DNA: TGTGCCACCAGCAGAGATCGGGGAGACGCTTTCTTT

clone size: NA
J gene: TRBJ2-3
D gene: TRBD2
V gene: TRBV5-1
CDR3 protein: CASSLAAGADTQYF
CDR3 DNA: TGCGCCAGCAGCTTGGCAGCGGGGGCAGATACGCAGTATTTT

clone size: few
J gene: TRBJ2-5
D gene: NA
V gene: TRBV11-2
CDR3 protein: CASSPEGQFRTQYF
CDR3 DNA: TGTGCCAGCAGCCCAGAAGGCCAGTTCCGGACCCAGTACTTC

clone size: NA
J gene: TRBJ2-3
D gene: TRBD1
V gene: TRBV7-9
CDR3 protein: CASSLRTGVFTDTQYF
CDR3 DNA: TGTGCCAGCAGCTTAAGGACAGGGGTTTTCACAGATACGCAGTATTTT

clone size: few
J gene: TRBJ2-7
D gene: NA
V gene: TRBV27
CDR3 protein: CASGSVHEQYF
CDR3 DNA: TGTGCCAGCGGTTCGGTCCACGAGCAGTACTTC

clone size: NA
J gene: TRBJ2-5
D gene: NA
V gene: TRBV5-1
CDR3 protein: CASSLRRESDETQYF
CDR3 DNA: TGCGCCAGCAGCTTGCGCCGGGAGTCTGACGAGACCCAGTACTTC

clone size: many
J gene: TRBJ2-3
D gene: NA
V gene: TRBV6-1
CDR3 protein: CASSRKVMDTQYF
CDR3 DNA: TGTGCCAGCAGTCGGAAGGTAATGGATACGCAGTATTTT

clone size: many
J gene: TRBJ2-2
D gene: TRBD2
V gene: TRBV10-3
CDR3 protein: CAISDGLAGGNTGELFF
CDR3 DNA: TGTGCCATCAGTGATGGACTAGCGGGGGGTAACACCGGGGAGCTGTTTTTT

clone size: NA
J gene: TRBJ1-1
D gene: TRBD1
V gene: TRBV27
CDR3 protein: CASRRTLGQGDTEAFF
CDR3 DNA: TGTGCCAGCAGGAGAACCCTGGGACAGGGGGACACTGAAGCTTTCTTT

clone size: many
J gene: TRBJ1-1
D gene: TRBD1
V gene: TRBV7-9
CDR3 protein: CASTSGGAFF
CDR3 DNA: TGTGCCAGCACCTCAGGGGGAGCTTTCTTT

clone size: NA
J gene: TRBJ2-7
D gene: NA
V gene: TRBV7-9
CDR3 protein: CASSLSIGVPYEQYF
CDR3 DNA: TGTGCCAGCAGCTTATCGATTGGGGTCCCCTACGAGCAGTACTTC

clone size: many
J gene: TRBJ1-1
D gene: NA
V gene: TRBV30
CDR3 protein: CAWSRGLSAEAFF
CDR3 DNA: TGTGCCTGGAGTCGAGGGCTATCCGCTGAAGCTTTCTTT

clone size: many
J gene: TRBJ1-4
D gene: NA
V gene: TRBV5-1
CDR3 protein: CASSLRNYDDHEKLFF
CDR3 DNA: TGCGCCAGCAGCTTGAGGAACTACGATGATCATGAAAAACTGTTTTTT

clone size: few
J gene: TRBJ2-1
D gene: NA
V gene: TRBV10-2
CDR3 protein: CASGAYYNEQFF
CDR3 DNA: TGCGCCAGCGGTGCCTACTACAATGAGCAGTTCTTC

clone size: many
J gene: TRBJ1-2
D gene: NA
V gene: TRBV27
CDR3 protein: CASRPQGGYGYTF
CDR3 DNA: TGTGCCAGCAGACCACAGGGCGGCTATGGCTACACCTTC

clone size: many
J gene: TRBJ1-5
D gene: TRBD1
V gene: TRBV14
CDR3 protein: CASSTPRDRGRNQPQHF
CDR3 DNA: TGTGCCAGCAGCACACCCCGGGACAGGGGACGCAATCAGCCCCAGCATTTT